Reported below is one T cell receptor (beta chain). The antigen remains undetermined. The sample belongs to a study of vaccination and CD4 T cells after COVID-19. Overall study: Overlapping spike peptides from SARS-CoV-2, HCoV-NL63, HCoV-OC43 and HCoV-229E served to stimulate the cells.

Regarding treatment: 10-day PBMC culture with coronavirus spike peptide pools or control peptides (ViraFEST assay). Harvesting of the unexposed donor's CD4+ T cells predated the COVID-19 pandemic (2011-2018). In the ViraFEST assay, peptide-pool expansion preceded TCR sequencing of expanded clonotypes. Researchers challenged CD4+ T cells from unexposed donors with SARS-CoV-2 S/N and four cold-coronavirus spikes, cells permitting. V was shortened by 3 bases and J by 6 bases, with 11 bases between the two germline ends. Germline CDR1 reads MNHNS; CDR2 reads SASEGT. The CDR3 loop spans 13 amino acids. Sequenced with the Oncomine TCR Beta short-read assay was DNA taken from cultured CD4+ T cells. TCRdb processed the PCR reads anew with MiXCR; each CDR3 protein has one entry. The data contain under 6,500 distinct CDR3 sequences, almost 35% of them singletons.

Input material: CD4+ T cells from blood, cultured in vitro. This sequence joins TRBV6-1 and TRBJ1-2; a weak D match, TRBD1 (5 bases). This TCR was recovered from a human donor in good health. The CDR3 coding sequence is TGTGCCAGCAGTGACAGGGCGGTTAATGGCTACACCTTC. Translated, it gives CASSDRAVNGYTF.